Listed below are T cell receptor beta chains from one sample, sequenced in a study of CD8 T cells in Susac syndrome. TCRdb re-called the immunoSEQ multiplex PCR reads through MiXCR, storing one row per CDR3 protein. The repertoire consists of about 150,000 distinct CDR3 sequences, with approximately 96% occurring once and the leading ten covering more than 0.075%. The sample comprised CD4+ T cells from PBMCs. Receptors were obtained from a human donor with Susac syndrome. The CDR3 runs from the conserved cysteine through the conserved F or W. A D gene is named only where the DNA matches it firmly. Expanded clones are given a class, and other clones once, few, many or no size at all.

D gene,clone size,V gene,J gene,CDR3 DNA,CDR3 protein
NA,NA,TRBV19,TRBJ1-2,TGTGCCAGTAGTACTGACAGGCGGGTCTATGGCTACACCTTC,CASSTDRRVYGYTF
TRBD1,NA,TRBV20-1,TRBJ1-5,TGCAGTGCTAGCAGAGACAGGGGCGAACAGCCCCAGCATTTT,CSASRDRGEQPQHF
NA,NA,TRBV18,TRBJ1-5,TGTGCCAGCTCACCGGACTGGACAAGCAATCAGCCCCAGCATTTT,CASSPDWTSNQPQHF
TRBD1,few,TRBV6-1,TRBJ2-2,TGTGCCAGCAGTACCAACAGGGGTCCGCTGTTTTTT,CASSTNRGPLFF
NA,NA,TRBV19,TRBJ2-7,TGTGCCAGTAGTAAGGAGACCGTCTCCTACGAGCAGTACTTC,CASSKETVSYEQYF
NA,NA,TRBV20-1,TRBJ2-7,TGCAGTGCCGACTTCCTGAGTAGCTACGAGCAGTACTTC,CSADFLSSYEQYF
NA,NA,TRBV6-5,TRBJ2-7,TGTGCCAGCAGTTACCCAGACGAGCAGTACTTC,CASSYPDEQYF
NA,NA,TRBV29-1,TRBJ2-5,TGCAGCGTTGGAGCGCCTCAAGAGACCCAGTACTTC,CSVGAPQETQYF
TRBD1,NA,TRBV20-1,TRBJ2-7,TGCAGTGCTCCGGACAGGCGATCCTACGAGCAGTACTTC,CSAPDRRSYEQYF
NA,NA,TRBV3-1,TRBJ2-6,TGTGCCAGCAGCCCCCCTGGGGCCAACGTCCTGACTTTC,CASSPPGANVLTF
NA,NA,TRBV9,TRBJ1-1,TGTGCCAGCAGCCCACGCCAGGGGTCCGGTACTGAAGCTTTCTTT,CASSPRQGSGTEAFF
TRBD2,NA,TRBV6-1,TRBJ2-5,TGTGCCAGCAGTCCCGCGAAGCGGGGGTATCGAGAGACCCAGTACTTC,CASSPAKRGYRETQYF
NA,NA,TRBV14,TRBJ2-1,TGTGCCAGCAGCCAATCCCGGAGTAGGGGCGATGAGCAGTTCTTC,CASSQSRSRGDEQFF
NA,once,TRBV20-1,TRBJ2-7,TGCAGTGCTTCCAGAGGGGCCGACATGGGAGACGAGCAGTACTTC,CSASRGADMGDEQYF
TRBD2,NA,TRBV6-1,TRBJ2-1,TGTGCCAGCAGTGAACGGGGACTAGCGGAGACTTCCCAGCAGTTCTTC,CASSERGLAETSQQFF
NA,NA,TRBV20-1,TRBJ1-1,TGCAGTGCTAGTGGGAACAGTTTGAACACTGAAGCTTTCTTT,CSASGNSLNTEAFF
NA,once,TRBV18,TRBJ2-6,TGTGCCAGCTCACCACCTGGCCTGCCGGGGGCCAACGTCCTGACTTTC,CASSPPGLPGANVLTF
TRBD2,NA,TRBV29-1,TRBJ2-3,TGCAGCGTTCATCTAGCGGGGAAAACAGATACGCAGTATTTT,CSVHLAGKTDTQYF
TRBD2,NA,TRBV9,TRBJ2-1,TGTGCCAGCAGCCGACCTAGCGGGACTTACAATGAGCAGTTCTTC,CASSRPSGTYNEQFF
NA,NA,TRBV4-1,TRBJ2-3,TGCGCCAGCAGCACAGCTTACACAGATACGCAGTATTTT,CASSTAYTDTQYF
NA,once,TRBV7-9,TRBJ2-3,TGTGCCAGCAGCTTTGGCCTATCAACCACAGATACGCAGTATTTT,CASSFGLSTTDTQYF
TRBD2,NA,TRBV19,TRBJ2-3,TGTGCCAGTAGTACCCGGGGACTAGCGGGACCAGATACGCAGTATTTT,CASSTRGLAGPDTQYF
NA,NA,TRBV29-1,TRBJ1-1,TGCAGCGTTGGTTGGGGAGAGGGGGAAGCTTTCTTT,CSVGWGEGEAFF
NA,NA,TRBV5-1,TRBJ2-7,TGCGCCAGCAGCTTGAGGGCCACCTACGAGCAGTACTTC,CASSLRATYEQYF
TRBD2,NA,TRBV18,TRBJ2-1,TGTGCCAGCTCATCGACTAGCGGGGGAAATGAGCAGTTCTTC,CASSSTSGGNEQFF
TRBD2,NA,TRBV5-1,TRBJ2-1,TGCGCCAGCAGCTTGGCCGAGAGCGGGGCTGAGCAGTTCTTC,CASSLAESGAEQFF
TRBD1,NA,TRBV6-5,TRBJ1-3,TGTGCCAGCACCGGACAGGGGCCCTCTGGAAACACCATATATTTT,CASTGQGPSGNTIYF
NA,NA,TRBV9,TRBJ2-5,TGTGCCAGCAGCGTAGGGGGACTGGACGTGGCCCAGTACTTC,CASSVGGLDVAQYF
TRBD1,NA,TRBV29-1,TRBJ2-7,TGCAGCGCGACGGGACAGGGTCACTACGAGCAGTACTTC,CSATGQGHYEQYF